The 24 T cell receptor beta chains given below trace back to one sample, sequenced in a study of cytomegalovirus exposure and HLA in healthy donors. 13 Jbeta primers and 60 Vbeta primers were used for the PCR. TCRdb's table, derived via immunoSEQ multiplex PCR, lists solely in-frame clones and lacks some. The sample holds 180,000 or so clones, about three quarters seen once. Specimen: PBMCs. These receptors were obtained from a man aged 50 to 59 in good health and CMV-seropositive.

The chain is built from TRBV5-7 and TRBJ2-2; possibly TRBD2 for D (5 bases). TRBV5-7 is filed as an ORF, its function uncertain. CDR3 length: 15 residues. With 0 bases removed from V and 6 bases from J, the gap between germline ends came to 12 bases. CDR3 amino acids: CASSLVRGWAGELFF. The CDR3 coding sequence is TGTGCCAGCAGCTTGGTACGGGGTTGGGCCGGGGAGCTGTTTTTT.

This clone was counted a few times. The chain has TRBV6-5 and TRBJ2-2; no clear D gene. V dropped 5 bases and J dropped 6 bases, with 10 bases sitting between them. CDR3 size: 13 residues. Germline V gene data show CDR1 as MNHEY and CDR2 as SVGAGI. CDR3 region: CASSTSSAGELFF. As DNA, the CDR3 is TGTGCCAGCAGTACCTCGTCGGCCGGGGAGCTGTTTTTT.

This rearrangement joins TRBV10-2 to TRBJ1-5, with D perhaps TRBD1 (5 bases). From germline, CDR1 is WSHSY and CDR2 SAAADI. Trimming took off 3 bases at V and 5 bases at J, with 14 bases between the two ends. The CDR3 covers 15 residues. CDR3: CASSDGSRGYQPQHF. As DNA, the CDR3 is TGCGCCAGCAGTGATGGGTCTCGGGGGTATCAGCCCCAGCATTTT.

CDR3 in DNA: TGTGCCAGCAACAGGGTCAGCAATCAGCCCCAGCATTTT. This sequence encodes CASNRVSNQPQHF. The chain links TRBV2 to TRBJ1-5, with D perhaps matching TRBD1 (6 bases). V shed 7 bases and J shed 1 base, with 8 bases lying between them. CDR1 is SNHLY and CDR2 is FYNNEI in the germline V gene. This CDR3 is built from 13 residues.

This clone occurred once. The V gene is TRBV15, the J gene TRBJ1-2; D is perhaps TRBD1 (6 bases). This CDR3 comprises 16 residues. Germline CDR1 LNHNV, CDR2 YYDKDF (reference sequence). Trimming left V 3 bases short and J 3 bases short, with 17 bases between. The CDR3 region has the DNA TGTGCCACCAGCAGGGGGGTGGACAGATGGGACTATGGCTACACCTTC. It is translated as CATSRGVDRWDYGYTF.

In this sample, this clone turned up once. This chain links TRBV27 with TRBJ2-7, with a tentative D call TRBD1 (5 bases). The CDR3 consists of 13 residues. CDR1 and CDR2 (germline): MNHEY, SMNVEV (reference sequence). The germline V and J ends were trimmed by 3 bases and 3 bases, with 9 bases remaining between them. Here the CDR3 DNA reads TGTGCCAGCAGTTTGGGGCCGTACTACGAGCAGTACTTC. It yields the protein CASSLGPYYEQYF.

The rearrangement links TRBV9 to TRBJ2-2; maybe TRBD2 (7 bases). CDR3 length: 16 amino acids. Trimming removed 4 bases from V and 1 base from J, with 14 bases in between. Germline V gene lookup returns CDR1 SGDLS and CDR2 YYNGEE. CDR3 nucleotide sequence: TGTGCCAGCAGCCCACGGGGGGCGGGGAACACCGGGGAGCTGTTTTTT. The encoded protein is CASSPRGAGNTGELFF. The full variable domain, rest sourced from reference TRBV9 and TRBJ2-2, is DSGVTQTPKHLITATGQRVTLRCSPRSGDLSVYWYQQSLDQGLQFLIQYYNGEERAKGNILERFSAQQFPDLHSELNLSSLELGDSALYFCASSPRGAGNTGELFFGEGSRLTVL.

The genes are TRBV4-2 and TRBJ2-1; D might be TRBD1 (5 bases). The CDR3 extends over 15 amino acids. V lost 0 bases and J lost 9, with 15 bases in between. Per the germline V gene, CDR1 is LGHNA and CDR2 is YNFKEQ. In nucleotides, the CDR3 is TGTGCCAGCAGCCAAGAATGGGCAGGGTTAGTTGAGCAGTTCTTC. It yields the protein CASSQEWAGLVEQFF.

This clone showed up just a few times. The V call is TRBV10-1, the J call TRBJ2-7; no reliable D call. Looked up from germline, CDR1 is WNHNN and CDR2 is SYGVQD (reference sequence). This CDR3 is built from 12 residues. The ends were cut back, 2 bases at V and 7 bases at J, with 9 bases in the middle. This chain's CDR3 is CASSERRPEQYV. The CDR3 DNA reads TGCGCCAGCAGTGAGCGTCGCCCGGAGCAGTACGTC.

CDR3 sequence (DNA): TGTGCCAGCAGTTACTCGCTATCGGATGGCTACACCTTC. Its translation is CASSYSLSDGYTF. The V gene is TRBV6-6, the J gene TRBJ1-2; D unresolved. Looked up from germline, CDR1 is MNHNY and CDR2 is SVGAGI (reference sequence). This CDR3 is built from 13 residues. The V end lost 0 bases, the J end lost 6 bases, and 8 bases lay between the germline ends.

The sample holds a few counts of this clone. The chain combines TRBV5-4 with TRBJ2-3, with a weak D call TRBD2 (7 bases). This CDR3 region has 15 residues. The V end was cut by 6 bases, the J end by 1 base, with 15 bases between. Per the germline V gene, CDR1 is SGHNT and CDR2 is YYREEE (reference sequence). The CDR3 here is CASTLGGDGTDTQYF. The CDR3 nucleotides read TGTGCCAGCACCTTAGGGGGGGACGGCACAGATACGCAGTATTTT.

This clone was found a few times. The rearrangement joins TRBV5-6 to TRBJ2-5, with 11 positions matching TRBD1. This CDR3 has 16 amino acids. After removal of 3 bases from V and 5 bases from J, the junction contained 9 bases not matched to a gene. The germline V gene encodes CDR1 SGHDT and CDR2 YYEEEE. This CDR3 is CASSSTRTGGGETQYF. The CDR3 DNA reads TGTGCCAGCAGCTCAACCCGGACAGGGGGCGGTGAGACCCAGTACTTC.

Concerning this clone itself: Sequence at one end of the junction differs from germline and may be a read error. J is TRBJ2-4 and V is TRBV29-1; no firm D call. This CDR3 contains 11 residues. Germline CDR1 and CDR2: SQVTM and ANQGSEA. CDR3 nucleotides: TGCAGCGTTGTACATGCAAACACTCAGTACTTC. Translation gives CSVVHANTQYF.

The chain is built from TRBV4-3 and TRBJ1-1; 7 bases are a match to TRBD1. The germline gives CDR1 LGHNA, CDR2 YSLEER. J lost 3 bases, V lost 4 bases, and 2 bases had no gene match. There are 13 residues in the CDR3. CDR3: CASSPDRDTEAFF. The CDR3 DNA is TGCGCCAGCAGCCCCGACAGGGACACTGAAGCTTTCTTT.

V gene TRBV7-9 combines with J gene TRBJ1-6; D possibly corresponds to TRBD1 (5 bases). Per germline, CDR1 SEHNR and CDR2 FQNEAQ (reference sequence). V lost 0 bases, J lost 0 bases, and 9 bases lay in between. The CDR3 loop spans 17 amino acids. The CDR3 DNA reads TGTGCCAGCAGCTTAGCGGAGGGACGCTCCTATAATTCACCCCTCCACTTT. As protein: CASSLAEGRSYNSPLHF.

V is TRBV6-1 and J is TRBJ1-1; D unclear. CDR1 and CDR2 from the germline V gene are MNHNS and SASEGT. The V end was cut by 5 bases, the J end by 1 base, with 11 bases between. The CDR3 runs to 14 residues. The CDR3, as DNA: TGTGCCAGCAGTCCGGAGATGGGGAACACTGAAGCTTTCTTT. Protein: CASSPEMGNTEAFF.

CDR3 residues: CASSINLRLAGGAHEQYF. For the CDR3, the DNA is TGTGCCAGTAGTATCAACCTACGACTAGCGGGGGGGGCCCACGAGCAGTACTTC. This chain joins TRBV19 and TRBJ2-7; TRBD2 matches at 14 bases. V shed 3 bases and J 5 bases; nucleotides not matched to a gene: 12. CDR1 is LNHDA, CDR2 SQIVND, per germline (reference sequence). The CDR3 has 18 amino acids.

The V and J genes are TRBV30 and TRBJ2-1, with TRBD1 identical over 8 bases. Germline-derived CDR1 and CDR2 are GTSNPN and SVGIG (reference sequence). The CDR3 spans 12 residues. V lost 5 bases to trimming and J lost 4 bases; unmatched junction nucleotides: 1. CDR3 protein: CAWGDRYNEQFF. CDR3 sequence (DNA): TGTGCCTGGGGGGACAGGTACAATGAGCAGTTCTTC.

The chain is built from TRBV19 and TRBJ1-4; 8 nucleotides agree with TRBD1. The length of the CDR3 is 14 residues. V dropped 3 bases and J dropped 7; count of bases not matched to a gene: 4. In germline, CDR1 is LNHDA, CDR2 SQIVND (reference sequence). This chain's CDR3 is CASSMRQGFEKLFF. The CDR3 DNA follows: TGTGCCAGTAGTATGCGACAGGGGTTTGAAAAACTGTTTTTT.

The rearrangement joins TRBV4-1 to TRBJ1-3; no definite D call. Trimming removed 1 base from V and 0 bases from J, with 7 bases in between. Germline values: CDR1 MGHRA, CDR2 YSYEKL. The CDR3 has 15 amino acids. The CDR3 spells CASSQVRSSGNTIYF. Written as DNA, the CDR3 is TGCGCCAGCAGCCAAGTTCGGAGCTCTGGAAACACCATATATTTT.

The CDR3 is CAIPKLRDPYGYTF. As DNA, the CDR3 is TGTGCCATACCCAAATTAAGAGATCCATATGGCTACACCTTC. The rearrangement uses TRBV10-3 and TRBJ1-2; D remains unclear. The CDR3 runs to 14 residues. With 9 bases removed from V and 5 bases from J, the gap between germline ends came to 19 bases. Germline V gene data show CDR1 as ENHRY and CDR2 as SYGVKD.

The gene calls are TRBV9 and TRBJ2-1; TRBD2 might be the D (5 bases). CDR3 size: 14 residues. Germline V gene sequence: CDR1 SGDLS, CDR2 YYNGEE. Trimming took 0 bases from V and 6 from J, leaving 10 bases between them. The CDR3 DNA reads TGTGCCAGCAGCGTAGAGTGGAGCGGCAATGAGCAGTTCTTC. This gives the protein CASSVEWSGNEQFF.

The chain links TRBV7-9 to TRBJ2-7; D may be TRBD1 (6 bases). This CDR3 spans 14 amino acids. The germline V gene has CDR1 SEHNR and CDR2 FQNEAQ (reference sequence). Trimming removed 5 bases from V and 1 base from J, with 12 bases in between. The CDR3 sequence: CASSEGDGSYEQYF. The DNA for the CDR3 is TGTGCCAGCAGCGAGGGGGACGGGTCCTACGAGCAGTACTTC.

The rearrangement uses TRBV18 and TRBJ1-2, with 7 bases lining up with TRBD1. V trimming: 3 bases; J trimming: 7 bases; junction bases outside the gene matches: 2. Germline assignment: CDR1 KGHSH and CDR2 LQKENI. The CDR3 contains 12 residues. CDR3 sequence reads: CASSPRTGGYTF. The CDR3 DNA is TGTGCCAGCTCACCCCGGACAGGTGGCTACACCTTC.